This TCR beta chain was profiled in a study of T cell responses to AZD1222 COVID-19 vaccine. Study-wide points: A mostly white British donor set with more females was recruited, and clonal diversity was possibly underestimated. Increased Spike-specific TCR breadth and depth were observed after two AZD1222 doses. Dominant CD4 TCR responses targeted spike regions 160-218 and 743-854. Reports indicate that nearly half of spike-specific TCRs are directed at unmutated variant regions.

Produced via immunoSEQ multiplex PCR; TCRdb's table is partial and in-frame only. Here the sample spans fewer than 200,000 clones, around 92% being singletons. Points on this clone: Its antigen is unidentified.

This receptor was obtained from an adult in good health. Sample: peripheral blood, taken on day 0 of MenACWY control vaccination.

The chain's CDR3 is CASSVGGTSGFLETQYF. The CDR3 nucleotides read TGTGCCAGCAGCGTAGGTGGGACTAGTGGTTTCTTAGAGACCCAGTACTTC. The genes are TRBV9 and TRBJ2-5; 8 positions match TRBD2. This CDR3 comprises 17 residues. The ends lost 0 bases at V and 4 bases at J; junction bases unmatched: 11. Per the germline V gene, CDR1 is SGDLS and CDR2 is YYNGEE.